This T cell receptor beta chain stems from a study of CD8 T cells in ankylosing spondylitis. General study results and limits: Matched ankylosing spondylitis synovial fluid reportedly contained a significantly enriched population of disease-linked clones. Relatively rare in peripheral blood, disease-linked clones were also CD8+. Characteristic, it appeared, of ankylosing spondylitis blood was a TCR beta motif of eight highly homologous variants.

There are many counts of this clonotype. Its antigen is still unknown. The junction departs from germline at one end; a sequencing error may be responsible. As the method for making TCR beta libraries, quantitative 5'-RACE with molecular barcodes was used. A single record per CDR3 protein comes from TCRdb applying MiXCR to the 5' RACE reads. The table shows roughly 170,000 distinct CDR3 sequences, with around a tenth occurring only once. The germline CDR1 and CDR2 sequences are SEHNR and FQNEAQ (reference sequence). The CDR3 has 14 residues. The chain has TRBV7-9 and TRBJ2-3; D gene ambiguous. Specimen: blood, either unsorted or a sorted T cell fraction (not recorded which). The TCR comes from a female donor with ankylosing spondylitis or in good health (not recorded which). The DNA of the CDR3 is TGTGGCAGCGTAGGCGGATACGGCACAGATACGCAGTATTTT. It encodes CGSVGGYGTDTQYF.